This TCR beta chain was recorded in a study of T cells after yellow fever vaccination. On the study more broadly: SMART-Seq v4 Ultra Low Input prepared the low-cell-number fractions.

This clonotype has ten or more counts. Its target is unknown. Study results and caveats: Primary-vaccination clones mostly resurfaced post-booster (around 96% CD4, under 90% CD8). Shared CD4/CD8 clonotypes were a small share, likely from convergent recombination. Repertoires obtained by FACS sorting could include abundant clonotypes that entered as contaminants from the bulk population.

TCRdb redid the calling of the 5' RACE reads with MiXCR, one entry per CDR3 protein. The sample lists more than 95,000 distinct CDR3 sequences; around 7.2% were seen once. V was cut by 8 bases and J by 1 base, with 9 bases left in between. Looked up from germline, CDR1 is SQVTM and CDR2 is ANQGSEA. The CDR3 is made up of 12 amino acids. The origin of this receptor is a man younger than 35 who received the YFV17D yellow fever vaccine. This chain links TRBV29-1 with TRBJ1-3; the D gene is possibly TRBD1 (6 bases). The material was CD4+ T cells sorted from PBMCs, obtained approximately 40 days after the first yellow fever vaccination. This chain's CDR3 is CSSRGSGNTIYF. The CDR3 DNA follows: TGCAGCTCCAGGGGTTCTGGAAACACCATATATTTT.